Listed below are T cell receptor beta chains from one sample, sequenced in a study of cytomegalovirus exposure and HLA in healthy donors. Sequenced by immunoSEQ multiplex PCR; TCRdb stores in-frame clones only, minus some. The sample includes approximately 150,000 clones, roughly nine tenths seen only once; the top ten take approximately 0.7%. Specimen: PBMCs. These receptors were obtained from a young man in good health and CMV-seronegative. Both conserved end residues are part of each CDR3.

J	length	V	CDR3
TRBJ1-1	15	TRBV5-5	CASSLEGTGNTEAFF
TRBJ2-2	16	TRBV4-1	CASSQDGTTNTGELFF
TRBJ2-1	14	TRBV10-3	CAISAGLDYNEQFF
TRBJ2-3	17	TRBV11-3	CASSSREVALRTDTQYF
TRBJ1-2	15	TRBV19	CASSPGQGANYGYTF
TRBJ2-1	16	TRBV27	CASSPGGLALYNEQFF
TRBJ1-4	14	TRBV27	CASSAQGAYEKLFF
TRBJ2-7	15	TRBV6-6	CASSYGGTALREQYF
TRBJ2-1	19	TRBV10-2	CASSGPTGMGDSFYNEQFF
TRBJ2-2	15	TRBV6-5	CASSYSAGIAGELFF
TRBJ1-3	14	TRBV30	CAWSRQGSGNTIYF
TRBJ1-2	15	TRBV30	CAWSVGGNLDYGYTF
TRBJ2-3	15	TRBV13	CASSGDRGSTDTQYF
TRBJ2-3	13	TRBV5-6	CASSFPKTDTQYF
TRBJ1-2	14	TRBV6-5	CASSYSTGNYGYTF
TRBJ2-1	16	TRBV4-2	CASSPVQGTGVDEQFF
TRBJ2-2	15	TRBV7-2	CASSLNPGNTGELFF
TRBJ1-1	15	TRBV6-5	CASSYSRTGDTEAFF
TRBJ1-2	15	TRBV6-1	CASTLDRLANYGYTF
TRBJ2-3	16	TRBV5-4	CASSSMGGTGTDTQYF
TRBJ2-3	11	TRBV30	CAWQQGGTQYF
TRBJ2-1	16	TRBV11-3	CASSLVGQGLYNEQFF
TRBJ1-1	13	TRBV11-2	CASRDRLNTEAFF
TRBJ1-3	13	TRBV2	CASSVGRGNTIYF
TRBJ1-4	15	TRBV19	CASSPSGLYARGLFF
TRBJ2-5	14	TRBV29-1	CSVLTGVAPGTQYF
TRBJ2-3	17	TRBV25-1	CASSIAGTSGSTDTQYF
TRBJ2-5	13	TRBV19	CASSIDRGKTQYF
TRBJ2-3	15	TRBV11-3	CASSVDSLGPGTQYF
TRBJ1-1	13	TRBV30	CAWRNAVNTEAFF
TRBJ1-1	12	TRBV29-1	CSVEGGGYSPFF
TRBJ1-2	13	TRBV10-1	CASSDRTGDGYTF
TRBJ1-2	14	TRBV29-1	CSVEKMSGTGGYTF
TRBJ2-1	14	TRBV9	CASSVGATNNEQFF
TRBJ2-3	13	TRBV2	CASTGTGRDTQYF
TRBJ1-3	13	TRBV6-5	CASKQGAGNTIYF
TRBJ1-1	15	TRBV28	CASSSPQGAETEAFF
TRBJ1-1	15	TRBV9	CASRPAQGGRTEAFF
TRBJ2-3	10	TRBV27	CASISDTQYF
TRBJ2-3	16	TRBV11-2	CASSHSGTSGTDTQYF
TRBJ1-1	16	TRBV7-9	CASSSSRGTRGTEAFF
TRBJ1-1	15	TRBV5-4	CASSLSTGMNTEAFF
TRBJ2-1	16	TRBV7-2	CASSSYFTRGGNEQFF
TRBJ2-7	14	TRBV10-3	CAISESNSVREQYF
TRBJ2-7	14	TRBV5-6	CASRGRDRAYEQYF
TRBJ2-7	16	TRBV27	CASSFSPPGLAYEQYF
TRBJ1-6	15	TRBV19	CASSRRDTNNSPLHF
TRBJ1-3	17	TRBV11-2	CASSLVDSTPVGNTIYF
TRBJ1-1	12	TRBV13	CASSLFFGEAFF
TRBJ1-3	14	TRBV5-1	CASREGAQGNTIYF
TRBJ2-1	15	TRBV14	CASSQTLAGGNEQFF
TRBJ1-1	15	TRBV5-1	CASSLNELMNTEAFF